The 13 T cell receptor beta chains reported below all come from one sample, sequenced in a study of cytomegalovirus exposure and HLA in healthy donors. The PCR had 60 Vbeta and 13 Jbeta primers. This table comes from immunoSEQ multiplex PCR, and its TCRdb copy is limited to in-frame clones, with some not included. The data show about 150,000 clones, around four fifths seen once. Material for sequencing was PBMCs. The receptors here all came from a man between 18 and 29 years old in good health and CMV-seronegative.

J is TRBJ2-7 and V is TRBV4-2; 7 nucleotides match TRBD2. Germline loops: CDR1 LGHNA, CDR2 YNFKEQ. This CDR3 region has 16 residues. Germline trimming cut 3 bases from V and 4 bases from J; bases unmatched to any gene: 12. The CDR3 reads CASSQGLEGRGYEQYF. The CDR3, as DNA: TGTGCCAGCAGCCAGGGCCTCGAGGGGAGGGGATACGAGCAGTACTTC.

This chain connects TRBV11-2 to TRBJ1-2, with 8 bases aligning to TRBD1. V shed 5 bases and J 6 bases; nucleotides not matched to a gene: 2. This CDR3 region has 12 residues. Germline V gene sequence: CDR1 SGHAT, CDR2 FQNNGV. The CDR3 loop is CASSRTGNGYTF. The CDR3 bases are TGTGCCAGCAGCAGGACAGGGAATGGCTACACCTTC.

The chain links TRBV7-2 to TRBJ2-7, with D perhaps matching TRBD2 (6 bases). V gave up 4 bases and J gave up 2 bases, with 18 bases separating them. The CDR3 covers 16 residues. CDR1 SGHTA and CDR2 FQGNSA come from the germline V gene. The CDR3 DNA follows: TGTGCCAGCAGCTCCTGGGACTCCGATAACCCCTACGAGCAGTACTTC. Its protein is CASSSWDSDNPYEQYF.

The rearrangement uses TRBV7-9 and TRBJ1-4; 9 nucleotides align to TRBD1. Unmatched junction bases numbered 6, after V lost 5 bases and J lost 5 bases. Germline CDR1 and CDR2: SEHNR and FQNEAQ (reference sequence). The CDR3 contains 15 residues. CDR3 region: CASSKGTGQNEKLFF. For the CDR3, the DNA is TGTGCCAGCAGCAAAGGGACAGGGCAAAATGAAAAACTGTTTTTT.

J is TRBJ1-2 and V is TRBV7-9, with 11 nucleotides matching TRBD1. Germline V gives CDR1 SEHNR, CDR2 FQNEAQ (reference sequence). With 5 bases clipped from V and 6 bases from J, the junction kept 8 bases outside the gene matches. This CDR3 region has 15 residues. The CDR3 sequence is CASSVLDRGLDGYTF. CDR3 coding DNA: TGTGCCAGCAGCGTCCTGGACAGGGGGCTGGATGGCTACACCTTC.

The chain joins TRBV10-3 to TRBJ2-2; 11 positions agree with TRBD1. CDR3 length equals 15 residues. CDR1 ENHRY and CDR2 SYGVKD come from the germline V gene. V gave up 6 bases and J gave up 3 bases; unmatched junction bases: 3. CDR3 DNA sequence: TGTGCCATCAGGTCGGGACAGGGGGACACCGGGGAGCTGTTTTTT. Translation gives CAIRSGQGDTGELFF.

The chain carries TRBV19 and TRBJ1-2; D may be TRBD1 (5 bases). Germline CDR1 and CDR2: LNHDA and SQIVND (reference sequence). The V end was cut by 6 bases, the J end by 4 bases, with 12 bases between. The length of the CDR3 is 13 residues. CDR3 DNA: TGTGCCAGTAGCGCGGGACGCCGCTATGGCTACACCTTC. It translates to CASSAGRRYGYTF.

On this clone: At one end, the junction sequence differs from germline, possibly due to a read error. The chain recombines TRBV7-9 with TRBJ2-7; TRBD1 might be the D (6 bases). CDR3 length: 16 residues. The germline V gene has CDR1 SEHNR and CDR2 FQNEAQ (reference sequence). The CDR3 spells CSSSSLQGHRSYEQYF. The CDR3 DNA reads as TGTTCCAGCAGCTCCCTACAGGGTCACAGATCCTACGAGCAGTACTTC.

The chain is built from TRBV28 and TRBJ1-2; 8 bases align to TRBD1. The CDR3 covers 15 residues. Germline CDR1 MDHEN, CDR2 SYDVKM. The V and J ends lost 6 bases and 4 bases, in that order; junction bases with no gene match: 10. CDR3 in amino acids: CASSAIGQGLYGYTF. DNA for the CDR3: TGTGCCAGCAGCGCGATTGGACAGGGCCTCTATGGCTACACCTTC.

The V call is TRBV5-6, the J call TRBJ2-1, with TRBD2 matching 14 bases. This CDR3 region has 15 residues. Germline V gene lookup returns CDR1 SGHDT and CDR2 YYEEEE. Losses at the gene ends were 4 bases for V and 7 bases for J; bases not matched to a gene: 4. CDR3 in DNA: TGTGCCAGCAGCCCAGGACTAGCGGGAGGAAATGAGCAGTTCTTC. It encodes CASSPGLAGGNEQFF.

The chain combines TRBV9 with TRBJ1-4; D remains ambiguous. Germline V gene sequence: CDR1 SGDLS, CDR2 YYNGEE. The CDR3 contains 14 residues. V lost 3 bases to trimming and J lost 5 bases, with 11 bases between them. CDR3 DNA: TGTGCCAGCAGCGCTAGTTGGTTCAATGAAAAACTGTTTTTT. Translation: CASSASWFNEKLFF.

V usage is TRBV10-1 and J usage is TRBJ2-3; 8 bases align to TRBD2. Per germline, CDR1 WNHNN and CDR2 SYGVQD (reference sequence). The CDR3 spans 14 residues. The J segment lost 5 bases and the V segment lost 3 bases, leaving 4 bases of the junction unmatched. In DNA form, the CDR3 reads TGCGCCAGCAGTGAACGGGGGGGCTTAGATACGCAGTATTTT. It is translated as CASSERGGLDTQYF.

The chain is built from TRBV5-5 and TRBJ2-7; 8 positions agree with TRBD2. The V gene's germline CDR1 is SGHKS and CDR2 YYEKEE (reference sequence). The CDR3 loop spans 15 amino acids. V shed 0 bases, J shed 2 bases, and the junction held 4 bases outside the gene matches. CDR3: CASSLATSGPYEQYF. The CDR3 bases are TGTGCCAGCAGCTTGGCAACTAGCGGTCCCTACGAGCAGTACTTC.